What follows is one T cell receptor (beta chain) and its context. As yet, its antigen is unknown. This specimen belongs to a study of radiation and T cells in renal cell carcinoma. The study, taken as a whole, reports: In blood, top tumor clones expanded by 2 weeks, shrinking by 4. No pretreatment tumor biopsies were available for baseline clonotypes.

Germline V lookup: CDR1 SGHTS, CDR2 YDEGEE. This CDR3 is built from 13 residues. Trimming took off 5 bases at V and 4 bases at J, with 12 bases between the two ends. Measured with immunoSEQ multiplex PCR; TCRdb has only the in-frame clones, and not every one. The table records fewer than 200,000 clones, about nine tenths of them present only once. The sample's time point: blood 4 weeks post-SBRT, at nephrectomy. Indicated treatment: 15 Gy SBRT to primary tumor, nephrectomy 4 weeks later. Nephrectomy followed 15 Gy stereotactic body radiation by 4 weeks. This renal cell carcinoma was of the clear cell type.

Sequencing was performed on blood, taken from a patient whose treatment included radiotherapy and nephrectomy. The clonotype was recovered from a woman between 45 and 60 years old with renal cell carcinoma. This chain links TRBV5-8 with TRBJ1-1, with no clear D. The CDR3 sequence: CASRPTVATEAFF. CDR3 DNA: TGTGCCAGCAGGCCGACGGTCGCCACTGAAGCTTTCTTT.